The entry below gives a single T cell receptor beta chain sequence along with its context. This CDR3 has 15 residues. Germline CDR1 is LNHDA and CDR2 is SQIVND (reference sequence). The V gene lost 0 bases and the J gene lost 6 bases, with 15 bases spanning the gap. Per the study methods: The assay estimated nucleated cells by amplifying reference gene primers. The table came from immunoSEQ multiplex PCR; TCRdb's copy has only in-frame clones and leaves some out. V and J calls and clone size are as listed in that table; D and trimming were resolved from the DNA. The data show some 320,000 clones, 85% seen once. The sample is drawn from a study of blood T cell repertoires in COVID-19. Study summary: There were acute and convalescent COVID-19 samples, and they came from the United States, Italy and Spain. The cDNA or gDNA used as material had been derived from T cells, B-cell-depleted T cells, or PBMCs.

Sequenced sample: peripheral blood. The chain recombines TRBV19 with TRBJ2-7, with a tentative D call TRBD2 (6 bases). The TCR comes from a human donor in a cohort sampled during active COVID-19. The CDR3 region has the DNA TGTGCCAGTAGTATAGAGATCACTAGCAAGCGCGAGCAGTACTTC. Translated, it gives CASSIEITSKREQYF.